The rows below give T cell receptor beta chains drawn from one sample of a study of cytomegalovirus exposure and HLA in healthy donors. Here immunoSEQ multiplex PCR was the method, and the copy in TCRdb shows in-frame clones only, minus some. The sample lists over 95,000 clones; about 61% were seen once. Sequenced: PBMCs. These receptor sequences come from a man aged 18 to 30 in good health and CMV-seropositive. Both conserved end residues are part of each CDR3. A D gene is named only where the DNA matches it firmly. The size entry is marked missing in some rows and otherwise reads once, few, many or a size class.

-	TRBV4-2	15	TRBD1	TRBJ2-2	CASSRGTGNTGELFF	TGTGCCAGCAGCCGAGGGACAGGGAACACCGGGGAGCTGTTTTTT
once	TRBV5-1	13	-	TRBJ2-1	CASSLVADNEQFF	TGCGCCAGCAGCTTGGTGGCGGACAATGAGCAGTTCTTC
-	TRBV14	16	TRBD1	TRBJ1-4	CASSQGGTGMRGKLFF	TGTGCCAGCAGCCAAGGCGGGACAGGGATGCGGGGAAAACTGTTTTTT
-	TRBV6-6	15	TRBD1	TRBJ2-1	CASSGGTGDNNEQFF	TGTGCCAGCAGTGGAGGGACAGGAGACAACAATGAGCAGTTCTTC
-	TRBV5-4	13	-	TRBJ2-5	CASSPPGQETQYF	TGTGCCAGCAGCCCGCCGGGGCAAGAGACCCAGTACTTC
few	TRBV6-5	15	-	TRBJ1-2	CASSYSKPEHYGYTF	TGTGCCAGCAGTTACTCGAAACCGGAGCACTATGGCTACACCTTC
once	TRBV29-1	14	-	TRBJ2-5	CSAIRDTNQETQYF	TGCAGCGCTATCCGGGACACCAACCAAGAGACCCAGTACTTC
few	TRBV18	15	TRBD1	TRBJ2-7	CASSLSGTGTYEQYF	TGTGCCAGCTCACTCTCCGGGACAGGGACCTACGAGCAGTACTTC
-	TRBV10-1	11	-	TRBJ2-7	CASSESAQQYF	TGCGCCAGCAGTGAGTCGGCTCAGCAGTACTTC
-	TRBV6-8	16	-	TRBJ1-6	CASSLKQAYATSPLHF	TGTGCCAGCAGTTTGAAACAGGCGTACGCTACTTCACCCCTCCACTTT
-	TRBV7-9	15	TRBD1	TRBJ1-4	CASSLEGQGREKLFF	TGTGCCAGCAGCTTAGAGGGACAGGGTAGGGAAAAACTGTTTTTT
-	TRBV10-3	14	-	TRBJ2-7	CATQATDKFPEQYF	TGTGCCACCCAGGCAACCGATAAGTTCCCCGAGCAGTACTTC
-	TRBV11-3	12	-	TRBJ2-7	CASSLATSNQYF	TGTGCCAGCAGCTTAGCTACTAGTAACCAGTACTTC
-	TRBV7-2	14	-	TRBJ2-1	CASSFPGQYNEQFF	TGTGCCAGCAGCTTCCCGGGACAATACAATGAGCAGTTCTTC
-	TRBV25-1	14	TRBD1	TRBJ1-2	CASAHGTGVHGYTF	TGTGCCAGCGCTCATGGGACAGGGGTACATGGCTACACCTTC
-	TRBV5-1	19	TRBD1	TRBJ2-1	CASSSKRQGATVYRNEQFF	TGCGCCAGCAGCTCCAAACGACAGGGGGCAACGGTTTATCGGAATGAGCAGTTCTTC